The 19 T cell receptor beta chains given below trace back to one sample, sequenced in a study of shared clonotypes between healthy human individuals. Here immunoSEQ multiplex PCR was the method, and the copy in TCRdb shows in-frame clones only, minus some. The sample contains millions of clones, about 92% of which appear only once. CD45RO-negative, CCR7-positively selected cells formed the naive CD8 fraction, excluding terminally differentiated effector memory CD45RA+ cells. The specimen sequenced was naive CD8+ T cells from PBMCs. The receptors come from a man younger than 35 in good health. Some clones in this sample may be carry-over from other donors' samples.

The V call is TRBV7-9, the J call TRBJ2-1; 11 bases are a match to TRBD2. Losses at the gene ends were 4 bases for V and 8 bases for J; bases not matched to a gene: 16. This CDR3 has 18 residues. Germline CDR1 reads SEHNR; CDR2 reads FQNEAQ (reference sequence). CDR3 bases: TGTGCCAGCAGCTACGGTCCCCCTACTAGCGGGAGTGCAGATGAGCAGTTCTTC. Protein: CASSYGPPTSGSADEQFF.

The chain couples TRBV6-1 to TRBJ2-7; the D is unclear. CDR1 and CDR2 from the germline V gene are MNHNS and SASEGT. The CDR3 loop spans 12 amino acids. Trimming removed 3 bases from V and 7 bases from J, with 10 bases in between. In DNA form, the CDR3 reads TGTGCCAGCAGTGATGGCTTTTGGGAGCAGTACTTC. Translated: CASSDGFWEQYF.

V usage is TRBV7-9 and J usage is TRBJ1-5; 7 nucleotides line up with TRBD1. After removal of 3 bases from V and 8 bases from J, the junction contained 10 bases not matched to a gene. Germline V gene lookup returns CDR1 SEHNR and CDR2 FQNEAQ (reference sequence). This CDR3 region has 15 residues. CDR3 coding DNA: TGTGCCAGCAGCTTCGGGGACAGCAGCGGGGAGCCCCAGCATTTT. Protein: CASSFGDSSGEPQHF.

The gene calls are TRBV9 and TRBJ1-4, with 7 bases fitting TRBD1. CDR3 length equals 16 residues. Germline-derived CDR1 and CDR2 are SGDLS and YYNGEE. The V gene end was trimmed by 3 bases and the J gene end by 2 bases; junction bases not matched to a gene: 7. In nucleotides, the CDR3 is TGTGCCAGCAGCGCCGACAGGGAGGGGACTAATGAAAAACTGTTTTTT. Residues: CASSADREGTNEKLFF.

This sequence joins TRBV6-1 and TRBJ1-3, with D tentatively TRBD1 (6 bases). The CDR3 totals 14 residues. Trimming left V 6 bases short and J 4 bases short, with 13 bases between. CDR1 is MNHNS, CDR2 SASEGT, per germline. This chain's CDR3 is CASRQGEGGNTIYF. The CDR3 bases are TGTGCCAGCAGACAGGGTGAAGGAGGAAACACCATATATTTT.

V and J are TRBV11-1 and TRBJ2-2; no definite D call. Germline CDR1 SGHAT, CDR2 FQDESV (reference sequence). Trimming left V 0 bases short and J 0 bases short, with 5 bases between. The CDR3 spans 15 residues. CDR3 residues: CASSLALTNTGELFF. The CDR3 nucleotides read TGTGCCAGCAGCTTAGCTCTTACGAACACCGGGGAGCTGTTTTTT.

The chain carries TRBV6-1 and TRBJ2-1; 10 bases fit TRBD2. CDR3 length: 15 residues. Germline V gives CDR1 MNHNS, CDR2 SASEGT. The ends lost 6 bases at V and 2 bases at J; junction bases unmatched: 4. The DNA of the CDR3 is TGTGCCAGCAGAGCTAGCGGGAGCCCCTACAATGAGCAGTTCTTC. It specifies CASRASGSPYNEQFF.

The CDR3 region has the DNA TGTGCCAGTAGTATAGTGCGGGATGGGCCCCAAGAGACCCAGTACTTC. It is translated as CASSIVRDGPQETQYF. V is TRBV19 and J is TRBJ2-5; possible D gene TRBD2, 6 bases. Germline V gene lookup returns CDR1 LNHDA and CDR2 SQIVND (reference sequence). V dropped 1 base and J dropped 1 base, with 13 bases sitting between them. The CDR3 contains 16 residues.

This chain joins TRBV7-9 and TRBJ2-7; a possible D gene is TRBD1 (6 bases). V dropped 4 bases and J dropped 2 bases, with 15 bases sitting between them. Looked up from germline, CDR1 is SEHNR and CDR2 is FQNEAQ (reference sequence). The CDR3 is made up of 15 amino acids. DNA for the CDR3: TGTGCCAGCAGCTCAAACAGGGATCCGCCCTACGAGCAGTACTTC. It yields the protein CASSSNRDPPYEQYF.

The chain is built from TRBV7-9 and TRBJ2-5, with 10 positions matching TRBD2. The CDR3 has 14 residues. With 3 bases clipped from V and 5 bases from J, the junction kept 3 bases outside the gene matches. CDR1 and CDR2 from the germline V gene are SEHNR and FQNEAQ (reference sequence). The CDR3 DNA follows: TGTGCCAGCAGCTTTCCTAGCGGGAGCGAGACCCAGTACTTC. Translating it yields CASSFPSGSETQYF.

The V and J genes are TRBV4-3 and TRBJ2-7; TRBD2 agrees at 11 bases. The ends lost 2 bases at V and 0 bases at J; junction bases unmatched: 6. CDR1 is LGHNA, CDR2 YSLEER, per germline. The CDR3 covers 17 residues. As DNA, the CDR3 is TGCGCCAGCAGCCAATCCTTTACTAGCGGGAGCTCCTACGAGCAGTACTTC. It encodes CASSQSFTSGSSYEQYF.

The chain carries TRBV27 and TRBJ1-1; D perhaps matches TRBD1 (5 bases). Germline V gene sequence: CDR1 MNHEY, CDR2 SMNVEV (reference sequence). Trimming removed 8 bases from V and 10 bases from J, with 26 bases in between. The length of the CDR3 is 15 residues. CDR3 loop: CASGSRDGATKGAFF. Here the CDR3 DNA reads TGTGCCAGCGGGTCCCGGGACGGTGCAACAAAAGGAGCTTTCTTT.

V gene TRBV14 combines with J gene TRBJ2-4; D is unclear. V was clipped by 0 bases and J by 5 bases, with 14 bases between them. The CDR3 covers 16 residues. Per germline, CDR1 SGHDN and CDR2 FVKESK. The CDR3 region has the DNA TGTGCCAGCAGCCAAGAGTCGGAAGGCGTAGAAAACATTCAGTACTTC. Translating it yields CASSQESEGVENIQYF.

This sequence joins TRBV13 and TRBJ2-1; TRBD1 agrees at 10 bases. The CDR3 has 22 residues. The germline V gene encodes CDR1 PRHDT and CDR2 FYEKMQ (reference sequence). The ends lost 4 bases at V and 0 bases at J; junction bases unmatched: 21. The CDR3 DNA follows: TGTGCCAGCAGCTCCCGACAGGGGGCGACGCATCATAAGATTAGCTCCTACAATGAGCAGTTCTTC. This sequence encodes CASSSRQGATHHKISSYNEQFF.

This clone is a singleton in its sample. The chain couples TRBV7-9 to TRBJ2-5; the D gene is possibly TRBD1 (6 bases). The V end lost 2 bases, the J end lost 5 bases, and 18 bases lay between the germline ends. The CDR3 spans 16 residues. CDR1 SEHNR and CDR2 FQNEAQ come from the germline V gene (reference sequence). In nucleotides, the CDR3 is TGTGCCAGCAGCTTAATTTTGGCGGCAACAGGGGAGACCCAGTACTTC. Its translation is CASSLILAATGETQYF.

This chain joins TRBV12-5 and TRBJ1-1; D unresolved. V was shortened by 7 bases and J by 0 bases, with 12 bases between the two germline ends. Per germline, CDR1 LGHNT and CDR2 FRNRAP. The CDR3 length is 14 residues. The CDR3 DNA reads TGTGCTAGTGACTTTCCCAACATGAACACTGAAGCTTTCTTT. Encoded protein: CASDFPNMNTEAFF.

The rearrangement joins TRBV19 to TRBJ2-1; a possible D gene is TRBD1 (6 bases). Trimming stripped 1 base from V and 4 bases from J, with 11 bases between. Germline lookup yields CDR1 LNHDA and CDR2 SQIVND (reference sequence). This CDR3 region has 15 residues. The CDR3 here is CASSIARGAYNEQFF. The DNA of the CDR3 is TGTGCCAGTAGTATAGCCAGGGGCGCGTACAATGAGCAGTTCTTC. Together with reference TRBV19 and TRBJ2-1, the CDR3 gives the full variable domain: DGGITQSPKYLFRKEGQNVTLSCEQNLNHDAMYWYRQDPGQGLRLIYYSQIVNDFQKGDIAEGYSVSREKKESFPLTVTSAQKNPTAFYLCASSIARGAYNEQFFGPGTRLTVL.

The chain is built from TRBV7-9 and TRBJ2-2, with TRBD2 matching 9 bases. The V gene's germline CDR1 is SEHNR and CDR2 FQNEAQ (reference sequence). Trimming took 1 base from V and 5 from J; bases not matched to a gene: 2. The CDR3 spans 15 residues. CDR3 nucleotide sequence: TGTGCCAGCAGCTTAGTAGCGGGAGCGACCGGGGAGCTGTTTTTT. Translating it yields CASSLVAGATGELFF.

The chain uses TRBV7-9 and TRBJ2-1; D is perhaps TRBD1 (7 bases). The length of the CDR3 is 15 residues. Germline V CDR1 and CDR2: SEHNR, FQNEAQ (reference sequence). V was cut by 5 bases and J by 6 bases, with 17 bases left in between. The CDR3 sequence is CASSPQGGVGNEQFF. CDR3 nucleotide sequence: TGTGCCAGCAGCCCCCAGGGGGGAGTTGGCAATGAGCAGTTCTTC. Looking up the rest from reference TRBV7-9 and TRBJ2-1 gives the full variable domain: DTGVSQNPRHKITKRGQNVTFRCDPISEHNRLYWYRQTLGQGPEFLTYFQNEAQLEKSRLLSDRFSAERPKGSFSTLEIQRTEQGDSAMYLCASSPQGGVGNEQFFGPGTRLTVL.